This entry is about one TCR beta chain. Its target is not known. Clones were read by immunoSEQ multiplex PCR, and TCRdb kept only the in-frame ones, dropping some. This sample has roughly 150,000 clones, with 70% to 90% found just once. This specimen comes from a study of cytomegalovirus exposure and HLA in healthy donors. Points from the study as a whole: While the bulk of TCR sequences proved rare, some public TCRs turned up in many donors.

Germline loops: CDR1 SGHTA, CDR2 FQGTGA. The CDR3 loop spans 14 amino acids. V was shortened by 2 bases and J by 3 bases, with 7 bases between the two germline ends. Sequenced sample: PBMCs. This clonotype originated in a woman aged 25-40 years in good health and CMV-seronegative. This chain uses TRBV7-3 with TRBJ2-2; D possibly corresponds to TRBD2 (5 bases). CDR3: CASSLAGYTGELFF. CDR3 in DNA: TGTGCCAGCAGCTTAGCGGGTTACACCGGGGAGCTGTTTTTT. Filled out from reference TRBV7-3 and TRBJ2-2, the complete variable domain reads GAGVSQTPSNKVTEKGKYVELRCDPISGHTALYWYRQSLGQGPEFLIYFQGTGAADDSGLPNDRFFAVRPEGSVSTLKIQRTERGDSAVYLCASSLAGYTGELFFGEGSRLTVL.